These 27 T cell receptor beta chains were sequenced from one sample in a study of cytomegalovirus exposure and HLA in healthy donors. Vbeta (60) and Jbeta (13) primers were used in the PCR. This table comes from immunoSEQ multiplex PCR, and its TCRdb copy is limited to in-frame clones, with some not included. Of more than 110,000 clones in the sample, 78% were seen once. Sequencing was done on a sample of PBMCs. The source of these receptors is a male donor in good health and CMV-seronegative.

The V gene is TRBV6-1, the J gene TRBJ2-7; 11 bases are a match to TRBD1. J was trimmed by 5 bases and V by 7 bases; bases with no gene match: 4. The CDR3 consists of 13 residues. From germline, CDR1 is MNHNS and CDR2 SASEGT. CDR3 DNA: TGTGCCAGCACGAGGACAGGGGGCAACGAGCAGTACTTC. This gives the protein CASTRTGGNEQYF.

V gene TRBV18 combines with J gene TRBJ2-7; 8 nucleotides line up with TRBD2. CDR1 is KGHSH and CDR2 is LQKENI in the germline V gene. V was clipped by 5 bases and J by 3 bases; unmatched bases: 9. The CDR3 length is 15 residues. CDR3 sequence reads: CASSSGLVDGYEQYF. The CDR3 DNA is TGTGCCAGCTCATCGGGACTAGTTGACGGCTACGAGCAGTACTTC.

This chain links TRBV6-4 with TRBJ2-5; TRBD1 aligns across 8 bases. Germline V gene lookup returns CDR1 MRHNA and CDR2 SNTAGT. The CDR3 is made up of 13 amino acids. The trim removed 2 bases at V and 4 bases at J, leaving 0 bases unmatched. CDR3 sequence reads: CASSDDRGETQYF. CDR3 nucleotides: TGTGCCAGCAGTGACGACAGGGGAGAGACCCAGTACTTC.

In DNA, the CDR3 is TGCAGCGGTAATTGGCCCTACAATGAGCAGTTCTTC. It yields the protein CSGNWPYNEQFF. V is TRBV29-1 and J is TRBJ2-1; D ambiguous. CDR1 is SQVTM, CDR2 ANQGSEA, per germline. V shed 7 bases and J shed 2 bases, with 9 bases lying between them. The CDR3 has 12 residues.

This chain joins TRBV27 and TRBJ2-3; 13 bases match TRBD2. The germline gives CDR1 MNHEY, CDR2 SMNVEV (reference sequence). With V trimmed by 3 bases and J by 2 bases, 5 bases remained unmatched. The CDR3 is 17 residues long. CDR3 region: CASSFWTSGGTTDTQYF. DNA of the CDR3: TGTGCCAGCAGTTTTTGGACTAGCGGGGGAACCACAGATACGCAGTATTTT.

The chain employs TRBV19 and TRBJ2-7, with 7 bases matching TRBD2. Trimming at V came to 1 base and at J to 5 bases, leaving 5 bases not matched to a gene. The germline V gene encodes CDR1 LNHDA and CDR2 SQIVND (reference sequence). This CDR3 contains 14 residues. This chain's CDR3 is CASSIAGGTNEQYF. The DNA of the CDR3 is TGTGCCAGTAGTATAGCCGGGGGGACCAACGAGCAGTACTTC.

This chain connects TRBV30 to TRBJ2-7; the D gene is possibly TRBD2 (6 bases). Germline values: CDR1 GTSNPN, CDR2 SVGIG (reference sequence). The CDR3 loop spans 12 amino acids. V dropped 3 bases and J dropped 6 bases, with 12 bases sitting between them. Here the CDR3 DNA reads TGTGCCTGGAGCCGTCGGGGAGGCGAGCAGTACTTC. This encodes CAWSRRGGEQYF.

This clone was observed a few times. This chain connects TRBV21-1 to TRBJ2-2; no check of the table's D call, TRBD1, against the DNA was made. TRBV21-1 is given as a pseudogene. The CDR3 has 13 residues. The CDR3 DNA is TGTGCCAGCAGCAAAGTGGCACCCGGGGAGCTGTTTTTT. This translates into CASSKVAPGELFF.

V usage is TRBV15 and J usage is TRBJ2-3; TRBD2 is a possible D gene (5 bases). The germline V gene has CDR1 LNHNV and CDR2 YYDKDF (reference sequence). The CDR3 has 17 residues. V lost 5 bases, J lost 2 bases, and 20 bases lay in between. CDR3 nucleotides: TGTGCCACCAGCGGCCTCGGACGAGCGGAGTACACAGATACGCAGTATTTT. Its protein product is CATSGLGRAEYTDTQYF. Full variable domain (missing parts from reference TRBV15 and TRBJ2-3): DAMVIQNPRYQVTQFGKPVTLSCSQTLNHNVMYWYQQKSSQAPKLLFHYYDKDFNNEADTPDNFQSRRPNTSFCFLDIRSPGLGDTAMYLCATSGLGRAEYTDTQYFGPGTRLTVL.

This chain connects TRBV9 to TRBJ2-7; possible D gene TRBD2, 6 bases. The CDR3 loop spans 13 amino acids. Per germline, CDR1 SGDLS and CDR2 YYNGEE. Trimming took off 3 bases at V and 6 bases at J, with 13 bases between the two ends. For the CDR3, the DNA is TGTGCCAGCAGCGCCGGACTATTTTCCGAGCAGTACTTC. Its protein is CASSAGLFSEQYF.

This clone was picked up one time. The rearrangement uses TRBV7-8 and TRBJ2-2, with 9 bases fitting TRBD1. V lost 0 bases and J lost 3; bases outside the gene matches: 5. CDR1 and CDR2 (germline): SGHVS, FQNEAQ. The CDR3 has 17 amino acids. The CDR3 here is CASSLAAGTGYTGELFF. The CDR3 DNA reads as TGTGCCAGCAGCTTAGCGGCCGGGACAGGGTACACCGGGGAGCTGTTTTTT.

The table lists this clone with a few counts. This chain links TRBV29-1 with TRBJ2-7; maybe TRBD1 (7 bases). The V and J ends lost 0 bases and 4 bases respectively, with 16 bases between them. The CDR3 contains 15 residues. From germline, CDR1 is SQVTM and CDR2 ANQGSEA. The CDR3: CSVEDRGGGVYEQYF. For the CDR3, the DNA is TGCAGCGTTGAAGATCGAGGGGGCGGGGTGTACGAGCAGTACTTC.

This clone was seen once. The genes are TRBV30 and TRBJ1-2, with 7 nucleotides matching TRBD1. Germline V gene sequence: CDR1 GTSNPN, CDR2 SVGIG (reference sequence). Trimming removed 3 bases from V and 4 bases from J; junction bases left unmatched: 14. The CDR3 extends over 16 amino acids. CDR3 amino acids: CAWSPGRGQIGYGYTF. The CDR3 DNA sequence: TGTGCCTGGAGCCCCGGGAGGGGGCAGATAGGCTATGGCTACACCTTC.

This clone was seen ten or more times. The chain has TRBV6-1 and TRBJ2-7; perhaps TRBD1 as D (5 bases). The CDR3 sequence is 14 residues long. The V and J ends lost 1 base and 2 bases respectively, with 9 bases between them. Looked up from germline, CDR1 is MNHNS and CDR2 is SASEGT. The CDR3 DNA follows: TGTGCCAGCAGTGAAGAGGACACCGCCTACGAGCAGTACTTC. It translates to CASSEEDTAYEQYF.

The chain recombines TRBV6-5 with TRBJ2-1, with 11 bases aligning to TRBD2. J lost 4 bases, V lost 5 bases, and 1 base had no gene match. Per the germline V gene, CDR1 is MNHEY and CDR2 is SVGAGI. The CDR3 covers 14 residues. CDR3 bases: TGTGCCAGCAGTACTAGCGGGAGTTACAATGAGCAGTTCTTC. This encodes CASSTSGSYNEQFF.

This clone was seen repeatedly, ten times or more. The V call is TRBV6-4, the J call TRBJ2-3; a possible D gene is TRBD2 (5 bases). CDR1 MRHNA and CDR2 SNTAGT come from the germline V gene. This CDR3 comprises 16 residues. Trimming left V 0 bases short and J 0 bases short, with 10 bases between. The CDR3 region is CASSDSARGSTDTQYF. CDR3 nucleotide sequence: TGTGCCAGCAGTGACTCGGCTAGAGGGAGCACAGATACGCAGTATTTT.

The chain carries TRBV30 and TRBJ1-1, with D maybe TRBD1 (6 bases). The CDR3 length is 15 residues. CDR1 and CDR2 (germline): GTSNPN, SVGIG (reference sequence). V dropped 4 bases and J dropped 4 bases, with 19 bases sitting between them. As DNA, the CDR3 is TGTGCCTGGACCCGAACTGCGGGGGCCCTCACTGAAGCTTTCTTT. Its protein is CAWTRTAGALTEAFF.

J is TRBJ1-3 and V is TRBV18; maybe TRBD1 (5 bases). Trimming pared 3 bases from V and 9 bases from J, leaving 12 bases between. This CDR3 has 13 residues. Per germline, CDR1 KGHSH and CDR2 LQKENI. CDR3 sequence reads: CASSPGQGITIYF. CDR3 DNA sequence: TGTGCCAGCTCACCGGGCCAGGGTATCACCATATATTTT.

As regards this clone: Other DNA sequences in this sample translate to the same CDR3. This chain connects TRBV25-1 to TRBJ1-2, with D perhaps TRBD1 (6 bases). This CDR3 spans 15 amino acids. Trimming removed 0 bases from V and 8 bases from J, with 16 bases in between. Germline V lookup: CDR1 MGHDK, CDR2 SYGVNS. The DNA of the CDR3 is TGTGCCAGCAGTGAATATTTCAGGCAGGGACACGGCTACACCTTC. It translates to CASSEYFRQGHGYTF.

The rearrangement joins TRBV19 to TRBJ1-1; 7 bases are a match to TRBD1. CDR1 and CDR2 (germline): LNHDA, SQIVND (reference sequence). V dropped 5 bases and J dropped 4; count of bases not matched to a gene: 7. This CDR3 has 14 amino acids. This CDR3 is CASSENRGSTEAFF. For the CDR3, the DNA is TGTGCCAGTAGTGAAAACAGGGGTAGCACTGAAGCTTTCTTT.

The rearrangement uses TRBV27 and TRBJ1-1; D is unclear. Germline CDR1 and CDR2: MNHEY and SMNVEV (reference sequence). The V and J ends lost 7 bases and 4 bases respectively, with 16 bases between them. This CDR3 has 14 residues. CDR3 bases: TGTGCCAGCACCGATAGAGCCAGGCGCACTGAAGCTTTCTTT. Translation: CASTDRARRTEAFF.

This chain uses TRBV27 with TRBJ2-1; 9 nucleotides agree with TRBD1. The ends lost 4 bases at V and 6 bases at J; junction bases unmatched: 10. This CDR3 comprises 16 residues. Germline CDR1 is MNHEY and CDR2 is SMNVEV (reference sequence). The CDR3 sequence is CASSSYRGLGFNEQFF. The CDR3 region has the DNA TGTGCCAGCAGTTCTTACAGGGGGCTAGGGTTCAATGAGCAGTTCTTC.

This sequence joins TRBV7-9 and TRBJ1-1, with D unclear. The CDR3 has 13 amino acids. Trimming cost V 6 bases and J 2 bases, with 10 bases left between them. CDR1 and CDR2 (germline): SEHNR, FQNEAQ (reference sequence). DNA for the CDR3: TGTGCCAGCAGGCGGGGTAGCAACACTGAAGCTTTCTTT. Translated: CASRRGSNTEAFF. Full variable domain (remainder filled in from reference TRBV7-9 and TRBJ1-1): DTGVSQNPRHKITKRGQNVTFRCDPISEHNRLYWYRQTLGQGPEFLTYFQNEAQLEKSRLLSDRFSAERPKGSFSTLEIQRTEQGDSAMYLCASRRGSNTEAFFGQGTRLTVV.

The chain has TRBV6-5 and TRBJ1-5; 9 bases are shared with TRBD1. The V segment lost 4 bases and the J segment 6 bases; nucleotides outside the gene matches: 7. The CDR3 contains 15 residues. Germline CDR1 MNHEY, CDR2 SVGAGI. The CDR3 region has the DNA TGTGCCAGCAGTTCCGGGACAGGGTCGACTCAGCCCCAGCATTTT. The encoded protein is CASSSGTGSTQPQHF.

CDR3 amino acids: CAWSGTGGSGQPQHF. Here the CDR3 DNA reads TGTGCCTGGAGTGGGACAGGGGGCTCGGGGCAGCCCCAGCATTTT. This rearrangement joins TRBV30 to TRBJ1-5, with TRBD1 matching 11 bases. Germline V gene sequence: CDR1 GTSNPN, CDR2 SVGIG (reference sequence). The CDR3 runs to 15 residues. V shed 1 base, J shed 7 bases, and the junction held 6 bases outside the gene matches.

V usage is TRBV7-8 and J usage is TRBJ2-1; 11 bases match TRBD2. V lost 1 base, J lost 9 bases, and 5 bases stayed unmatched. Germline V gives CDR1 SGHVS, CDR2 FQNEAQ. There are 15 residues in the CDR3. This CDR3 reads CASSLGSGGACEQFF. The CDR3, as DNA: TGTGCCAGCAGCTTAGGTAGCGGGGGGGCCTGTGAGCAGTTCTTC.

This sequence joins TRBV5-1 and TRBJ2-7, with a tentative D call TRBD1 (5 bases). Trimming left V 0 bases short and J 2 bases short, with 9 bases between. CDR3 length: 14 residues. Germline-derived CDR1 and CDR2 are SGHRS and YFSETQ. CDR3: CASSLGQRPYEQYF. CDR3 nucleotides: TGCGCCAGCAGCTTGGGACAGCGACCCTACGAGCAGTACTTC.